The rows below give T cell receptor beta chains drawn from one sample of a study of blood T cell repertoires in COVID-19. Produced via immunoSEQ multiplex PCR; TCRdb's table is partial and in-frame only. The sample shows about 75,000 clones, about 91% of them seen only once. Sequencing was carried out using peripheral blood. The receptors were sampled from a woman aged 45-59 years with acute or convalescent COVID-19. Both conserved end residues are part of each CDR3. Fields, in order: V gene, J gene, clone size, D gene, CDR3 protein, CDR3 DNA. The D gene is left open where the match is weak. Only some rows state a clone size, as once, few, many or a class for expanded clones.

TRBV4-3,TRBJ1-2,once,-,CASSQAIRLGQGSYTF,TGCGCCAGCAGCCAAGCTATACGTCTCGGGCAGGGGAGCTACACCTTC
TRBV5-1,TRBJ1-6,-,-,CASSLAERQPNSPLHF,TGCGCCAGCAGCTTGGCCGAGAGACAGCCTAATTCACCCCTCCACTTT
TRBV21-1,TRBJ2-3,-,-,CASSLEELAGGRADTQYF,TGTGCCAGCAGCCTTGAGGAACTAGCGGGGGGGCGCGCAGATACGCAGTATTTT
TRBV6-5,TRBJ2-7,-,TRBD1,CASSYSGDRPYEQYF,TGTGCCAGCAGTTACTCCGGGGACAGGCCCTACGAGCAGTACTTC
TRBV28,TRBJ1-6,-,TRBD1,CASSSDPGQLNSPLHF,TGTGCCAGCAGTTCTGACCCGGGACAGCTTAATTCACCCCTCCACTTT
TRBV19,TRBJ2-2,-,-,CASSILGVGTGELFF,TGTGCCAGTAGTATATTAGGGGTGGGCACCGGGGAGCTGTTTTTT
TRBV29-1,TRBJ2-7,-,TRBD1,CSVVPGTGGSYEQYF,TGCAGCGTTGTGCCCGGGACAGGGGGTTCCTACGAGCAGTACTTC
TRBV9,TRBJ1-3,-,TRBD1,CASSRAGTGRSGNTIYF,TGTGCCAGCAGCCGCGCAGGGACAGGTCGCTCTGGAAACACCATATATTTT
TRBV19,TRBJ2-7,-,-,CATEEGSGSYEQYF,TGTGCCACGGAGGAGGGGTCCGGCTCCTACGAGCAGTACTTC
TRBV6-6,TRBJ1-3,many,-,CASSDSSGNTIYF,TGTGCCAGCAGTGACAGCTCTGGAAACACCATATATTTT
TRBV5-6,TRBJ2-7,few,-,CASGRDTSYEQYF,TGTGCCAGCGGCCGGGACACCTCCTACGAGCAGTACTTC
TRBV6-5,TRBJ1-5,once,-,CASRRGLDSNQPQHF,TGTGCCAGCAGGCGGGGATTAGATAGCAATCAGCCCCAGCATTTT
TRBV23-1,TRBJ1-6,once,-,CASSPGGTYNSPLHF,TGCGCCAGCAGTCCGGGGGGAACCTATAATTCACCCCTCCACTTT